These 20 T cell receptor beta chains were sequenced from one sample in a study of blood T cell repertoires in COVID-19. Assay: immunoSEQ multiplex PCR; the TCRdb copy retains only in-frame clones and omits some. Here the sample spans some 33,000 clones, less than 95% being singletons. Material: peripheral blood. Receptors were obtained from a man aged 70-80 years with active or convalescent COVID-19.

This clone appeared a single time. The V gene is TRBV20-1, the J gene TRBJ2-5; no definite D call. V was trimmed by 3 bases and J by 2 bases, leaving 10 bases between them. Per germline, CDR1 DFQATT and CDR2 SNEGSKA (reference sequence). The CDR3 is 13 amino acids. The CDR3 spells CSASRDLQETQYF. In DNA form, the CDR3 reads TGCAGTGCTAGTCGAGACTTACAAGAGACCCAGTACTTC.

The genes are TRBV7-8 and TRBJ1-1; 10 nucleotides agree with TRBD1. Trimming at V came to 6 bases and at J to 3 bases, leaving 4 bases not matched to a gene. The CDR3 length is 14 residues. Germline loops: CDR1 SGHVS, CDR2 FQNEAQ. The CDR3 DNA reads as TGTGCCAGCAGTGGGACAGGGGCCGACACTGAAGCTTTCTTT. Translation gives CASSGTGADTEAFF.

The chain combines TRBV27 with TRBJ2-5; D might be TRBD2 (7 bases). This CDR3 region has 14 residues. Trimming took off 6 bases at V and 0 bases at J, with 11 bases between the two ends. Germline V CDR1 and CDR2: MNHEY, SMNVEV (reference sequence). CDR3 nucleotides: TGTGCCAGCAGGAGGGGGGGGAACCAAGAGACCCAGTACTTC. The encoded protein is CASRRGGNQETQYF.

J is TRBJ1-1 and V is TRBV6-5; 9 positions agree with TRBD1. Losses at the gene ends were 6 bases for V and 2 bases for J; bases not matched to a gene: 1. This CDR3 has 13 amino acids. The germline V gene has CDR1 MNHEY and CDR2 SVGAGI. CDR3 sequence (DNA): TGTGCCAGCAGGGACAGGGGAAACACTGAAGCTTTCTTT. Its translation: CASRDRGNTEAFF.

The chain employs TRBV19 and TRBJ1-1, with TRBD1 matching 9 bases. The CDR3 sequence is 18 residues long. Trimming took 2 bases from V and 6 from J; bases not matched to a gene: 16. Per germline, CDR1 LNHDA and CDR2 SQIVND (reference sequence). Written as DNA, the CDR3 is TGTGCCAGTAGTATATTACCGGGACAGGGAATAAGGAAGGCTGAAGCTTTCTTT. This sequence encodes CASSILPGQGIRKAEAFF.

The chain joins TRBV10-3 to TRBJ1-2, with TRBD1 as a possible D gene (6 bases). CDR3 size: 16 residues. V lost 2 bases and J lost 0, with 13 bases in between. Germline V gene data show CDR1 as ENHRY and CDR2 as SYGVKD. The CDR3 protein is CAISEGPGAANYGYTF. The CDR3 nucleotides read TGTGCCATCAGTGAGGGACCAGGGGCAGCTAACTATGGCTACACCTTC.

The chain's CDR3 is CASSQDRVVQSAFF. The CDR3 DNA follows: TGTGCCAGCAGCCAAGACAGGGTGGTGCAGTCGGCTTTCTTT. J is TRBJ1-1 and V is TRBV7-8, with 7 bases fitting TRBD1. The junction had 14 bases not matched to a gene; V was cut back by 5 bases and J by 11 bases. Germline-derived CDR1 and CDR2 are SGHVS and FQNEAQ. The CDR3 has 14 amino acids. Full variable domain (rest looked up from reference TRBV7-8 and TRBJ1-1): GAGVSQSPRYKVAKRGQDVALRCDPISGHVSLFWYQQALGQGPEFLTYFQNEAQLDKSGLPSDRFFAERPEGSVSTLKIQRTQQEDSAVYLCASSQDRVVQSAFFGQGTRLTVV.

This chain joins TRBV19 and TRBJ2-3; 12 nucleotides line up with TRBD2. This CDR3 region has 16 residues. Germline-derived CDR1 and CDR2 are LNHDA and SQIVND (reference sequence). V lost 5 bases to trimming and J lost 2 bases; unmatched junction nucleotides: 5. The CDR3 reads CASSPTSGSPTDTQYF. The CDR3 DNA is TGTGCCAGTAGTCCGACTAGCGGGAGTCCCACAGATACGCAGTATTTT.

The count of this clone is one. The chain links TRBV7-9 to TRBJ1-6; D is perhaps TRBD1 (6 bases). The CDR3 is made up of 13 amino acids. Germline V gene data show CDR1 as SEHNR and CDR2 as FQNEAQ (reference sequence). Trimming left V 5 bases short and J 6 bases short, with 8 bases between. The CDR3 reads CASSPRGNSPLHF. The CDR3 nucleotides read TGTGCCAGCAGCCCCAGGGGTAATTCACCCCTCCACTTT. Full variable domain (rest looked up from reference TRBV7-9 and TRBJ1-6): DTGVSQNPRHKITKRGQNVTFRCDPISEHNRLYWYRQTLGQGPEFLTYFQNEAQLEKSRLLSDRFSAERPKGSFSTLEIQRTEQGDSAMYLCASSPRGNSPLHFGNGTRLTVT.

This clone has only one observation. The chain joins TRBV18 to TRBJ1-1, with D possibly TRBD1 on 5 matching bases. This CDR3 region has 14 residues. The V end was cut by 6 bases, the J end by 1 base, with 12 bases between. Germline V gene data show CDR1 as KGHSH and CDR2 as LQKENI. CDR3 nucleotides: TGTGCCAGCTCGCTACTGACAGAGAACACTGAAGCTTTCTTT. Amino acids: CASSLLTENTEAFF.

The V call is TRBV7-2, the J call TRBJ2-5, with D perhaps matching TRBD1 (6 bases). Deletions cut 1 base from V and 5 bases from J, with 11 bases between. From germline, CDR1 is SGHTA and CDR2 FQGNSA. CDR3 length: 14 amino acids. CDR3 nucleotides: TGTGCCAGCAGCTTAGGATTCACAGGGGAGACCCAGTACTTC. Translating gives CASSLGFTGETQYF.

This clone was counted once. The chain joins TRBV2 to TRBJ2-2, with 9 bases fitting TRBD1. The germline gives CDR1 SNHLY, CDR2 FYNNEI. The CDR3 runs to 15 residues. Trimming took 5 bases from V and 2 from J; bases not matched to a gene: 3. The CDR3 DNA is TGTGCCAGCAGTCTGGACAGGGGAAACACCGGGGAGCTGTTTTTT. Protein sequence: CASSLDRGNTGELFF.

The J gene is TRBJ2-7, the V gene TRBV4-2, with a tentative D call TRBD1 (5 bases). With 2 bases removed from V and 1 base from J, the gap between germline ends came to 15 bases. Germline V CDR1 and CDR2: LGHNA, YNFKEQ. The CDR3 sequence is 16 residues long. CDR3 coding DNA: TGTGCCAGCAGCCAACGTACAGGCTCCAGATCCTACGAGCAGTACTTC. Translation gives CASSQRTGSRSYEQYF.

This clone occurred once. The J gene is TRBJ2-4, the V gene TRBV12-5; D not resolved. The CDR3 extends over 12 amino acids. V lost 2 bases and J lost 5, with 4 bases in between. Germline loops: CDR1 LGHNT, CDR2 FRNRAP. The DNA of the CDR3 is TGTGCTAGTGGTTTGACAGAAAACATTCAGTACTTC. Encoded protein: CASGLTENIQYF.

The chain's CDR3 is CASSRTSGFYEQYF. The CDR3 DNA reads as TGTGCCAGCTCAAGGACTAGCGGGTTCTACGAGCAGTACTTC. The rearrangement joins TRBV18 to TRBJ2-7; the match to TRBD2 covers 11 bases. V lost 5 bases to trimming and J lost 3 bases; unmatched junction nucleotides: 3. This CDR3 region has 14 residues. Germline V gene lookup returns CDR1 KGHSH and CDR2 LQKENI.

The chain is built from TRBV11-2 and TRBJ1-1, with D possibly being TRBD1 (6 bases). In germline, CDR1 is SGHAT, CDR2 FQNNGV. This CDR3 is built from 14 residues. Trimming pared 1 base from V and 4 bases from J, leaving 10 bases between. The CDR3 DNA follows: TGTGCCAGCAGCTTAGTAGGGGGGGGCACTGAAGCTTTCTTT. This sequence encodes CASSLVGGGTEAFF.

The V call is TRBV11-3, the J call TRBJ2-7; 11 nucleotides align to TRBD1. Looked up from germline, CDR1 is SGHNT and CDR2 is YENEEA. This CDR3 has 15 amino acids. Unmatched junction bases numbered 6, after V lost 1 base and J lost 7 bases. CDR3 coding DNA: TGTGCCAGCAGCTTAGGGGGGACAGGGGGGACGGAGCAGTACTTC. This sequence encodes CASSLGGTGGTEQYF.

The genes are TRBV5-6 and TRBJ1-6, with 7 bases fitting TRBD1. Trimming took 2 bases from V and 11 from J; bases not matched to a gene: 4. The CDR3 length is 13 residues. Per germline, CDR1 SGHDT and CDR2 YYEEEE. Here the CDR3 reads CASSLGGETPLHF. The CDR3 coding sequence is TGTGCCAGCAGCTTAGGGGGCGAGACACCCCTCCACTTT.

The gene calls are TRBV5-1 and TRBJ2-7, with 8 nucleotides matching TRBD1. V lost 3 bases and J lost 2; bases outside the gene matches: 16. This CDR3 has 18 amino acids. In germline, CDR1 is SGHRS, CDR2 YFSETQ. CDR3 protein: CASSSRGGRGRGTYEQYF. The CDR3 DNA reads as TGCGCCAGCAGCTCCCGAGGGGGCAGGGGGCGCGGAACCTACGAGCAGTACTTC.

The J gene is TRBJ2-7, the V gene TRBV19; TRBD1 agrees at 10 bases. V dropped 3 bases and J dropped 0; count of bases not matched to a gene: 2. In germline, CDR1 is LNHDA, CDR2 SQIVND (reference sequence). This CDR3 has 15 residues. Written as DNA, the CDR3 is TGTGCCAGTAGTATCGGGACAGGGGTCTCCTACGAGCAGTACTTC. Encoded protein: CASSIGTGVSYEQYF.